This T cell receptor beta chain came from a study of CD8 T cells in ankylosing spondylitis (dated 2017 in TCRdb). About the investigation overall: The study set out to find disease-linked TCR variants by profiling T cell receptor beta repertoires in ankylosing spondylitis patients and healthy donors. The whole study cohort included roughly 110 healthy donors and about two dozen ankylosing spondylitis patients. Peripheral blood was sampled, and synovial fluid was additionally collected from ankylosing spondylitis patients. What the research found in general, with its limitations: Some motif variants were previously reported in synovial fluid and blood of reactive arthritis patients, suggesting common disease-initiation mechanisms. A TCR beta motif of eight highly homologous amino acid variants appeared characteristic of blood from ankylosing spondylitis patients. A CD8+ phenotype was shown by the disease-linked clones, which were found at relatively low frequencies in peripheral blood. Significant enrichment of the disease-linked clones was reported in matched synovial fluid samples from ankylosing spondylitis patients.

On this clonotype: The antigen it recognizes is unknown. Base qualities are missing; no much larger clone stands one base away.

According to the germline V gene (reference sequence), CDR1 reads WNHNN and CDR2 reads SYGVQD. V is pruned by 8 bases and J by 0 bases, leaving 3 bases of the junction without a gene match. The CDR3, cysteine through phenylalanine, is 13 amino acids long. The kept DNA is CDR3 alone, 39 bases in frame from the first base. Sequencing used an Illumina HiSeq 2500. TCR beta libraries were prepared by quantitative 5'-RACE with molecular barcodes. In the original analysis: A new computational method based on a probabilistic model of VDJ rearrangement was used to identify disease-linked TCR variants. Through fastp at Q25 and MiXCR, TCRdb rebuilt clones from the public reads, retaining in-frame beta chains. Under each unique CDR3 protein, matching rows form one entry showing the most common genes and DNA. The V and J calls and clone size come from TCRdb's table, not from the authors' own analysis. The sample has fewer than 350,000 distinct CDR3 sequences on record, 11% of them singletons. The ten largest clones add up to roughly a tenth of the sample.

This chain is built from TRBV10-1 and TRBJ1-1, and 7 junctional nucleotides match TRBD1. Sequencing was performed on blood, either unsorted or a sorted T cell fraction (not recorded which). This receptor was obtained from a female donor with ankylosing spondylitis or in good health (not recorded which). DNA sequence: TGCGCCAGCGCGGACAGGTTGAACACTGAAGCTTTCTTT. This gives the protein CASADRLNTEAFF.